The 8 T cell receptor beta chains below were found in one sample sequenced in a study of OX40 agonist ivuxolimab in advanced cancers. Clones were read by immunoSEQ multiplex PCR, and TCRdb kept only the in-frame ones, dropping some. The sample lists approximately 99,000 clones, 85% to 90% seen once, with around 5.5% in the top ten. The source was CD4+ or CD8+ T cells sorted from blood, collected in a trial of the OX40 agonist ivuxolimab. These receptors all come from an adult with an advanced solid tumor such as melanoma, head and neck, liver or kidney cancer.

This clone was found a few times. This sequence joins TRBV9 and TRBJ1-1; no reliable D call. This CDR3 is 13 amino acids long. With 4 bases removed from V and 0 bases from J, the gap between germline ends came to 7 bases. Germline V CDR1 and CDR2: SGDLS, YYNGEE. The CDR3 nucleotides read TGTGCCAGCAGCCCGCTAGTGAACACTGAAGCTTTCTTT. Its translation: CASSPLVNTEAFF.

V usage is TRBV7-6 and J usage is TRBJ2-7; D is perhaps TRBD1 or TRBD2 (5 bases each). The germline V and J ends were trimmed by 5 bases and 9 bases, with 29 bases remaining between them. The germline V gene encodes CDR1 SGHVS and CDR2 FNYEAQ. This CDR3 comprises 17 residues. CDR3 in amino acids: CASSPPGEGAKLESQYF. The CDR3 DNA is TGTGCCAGCAGCCCGCCTGGGGAAGGGGCCAAACTAGAGTCGCAGTACTTC.

The chain employs TRBV7-3 and TRBJ2-3; D is possibly TRBD1 (6 bases). Germline CDR1 is SGHTA and CDR2 is FQGTGA. The V end lost 6 bases, the J end lost 5 bases, and 18 bases lay between the germline ends. CDR3 length: 15 residues. CDR3 coding DNA: TGTGCCAGCAGACCCGCTCCAGGGGAAGTAGATACGCAGTATTTT. This encodes CASRPAPGEVDTQYF.

The chain carries TRBV5-6 and TRBJ1-1; tentatively, D is TRBD1 (6 bases). The CDR3 totals 13 residues. Trimming removed 4 bases at V and 6 bases at J, with 13 bases between. The germline CDR1 and CDR2 sequences are SGHDT and YYEEEE. As DNA, the CDR3 is TGTGCCAGCAGCCTATACAGGGTGTCTGAAGCTTTCTTT. The encoded protein is CASSLYRVSEAFF. Full variable domain (outside the CDR3, taken from reference TRBV5-6 and TRBJ1-1): DAGVTQSPTHLIKTRGQQVTLRCSPKSGHDTVSWYQQALGQGPQFIFQYYEEEERQRGNFPDRFSGHQFPNYSSELNVNALLLGDSALYLCASSLYRVSEAFFGQGTRLTVV.

The J gene is TRBJ2-2, the V gene TRBV7-3; 9 nucleotides match TRBD1. V was clipped by 3 bases and J by 3 bases; unmatched bases: 5. The CDR3 spans 16 residues. Germline V CDR1 and CDR2: SGHTA, FQGTGA. The CDR3 spells CASSLTGGFYTGELFF. As DNA, the CDR3 is TGTGCCAGCAGCTTGACAGGGGGTTTTTACACCGGGGAGCTGTTTTTT.

This chain uses TRBV20-1 with TRBJ2-1; D gene uncertain. With 5 bases removed from V and 10 bases from J, the gap between germline ends came to 9 bases. CDR3 length: 10 amino acids. The germline CDR1 and CDR2 sequences are DFQATT and SNEGSKA (reference sequence). The CDR3 here is CSALRSEQFF. CDR3 coding DNA: TGCAGTGCTCTCCGTTCCGAGCAGTTCTTC.

The rearrangement joins TRBV2 to TRBJ2-7; 7 bases fit TRBD1. This CDR3 is 15 amino acids long. The J segment lost 0 bases and the V segment lost 7 bases, leaving 9 bases of the junction unmatched. Per the germline V gene, CDR1 is SNHLY and CDR2 is FYNNEI. The CDR3: CASTQVPGGSYEQYF. In nucleotides, the CDR3 is TGTGCCAGCACCCAAGTTCCAGGGGGCTCCTACGAGCAGTACTTC.

Only a few counts were recorded for this clone. V is TRBV7-9 and J is TRBJ1-5; tentatively, D is TRBD1 (5 bases). The CDR3 contains 13 residues. The V and J ends lost 5 bases and 9 bases respectively, with 14 bases between them. The germline V gene encodes CDR1 SEHNR and CDR2 FQNEAQ (reference sequence). The CDR3 protein is CASSGDFMGPQHF. Written as DNA, the CDR3 is TGTGCCAGCAGCGGGGACTTCATGGGGCCCCAGCATTTT. Combining the CDR3 with reference TRBV7-9 and TRBJ1-5 gives the whole variable domain DTGVSQNPRHKITKRGQNVTFRCDPISEHNRLYWYRQTLGQGPEFLTYFQNEAQLEKSRLLSDRFSAERPKGSFSTLEIQRTEQGDSAMYLCASSGDFMGPQHFGDGTRLSIL.